Presented here are 14 T cell receptor beta chains from one specimen sequenced in a study of blood T cell repertoires in COVID-19. Method: immunoSEQ multiplex PCR; TCRdb's copy keeps in-frame clones and lacks some. The repertoire has fewer than 350,000 clones, 85% of them found once; the top ten carry around 1.8%. Material: PBMCs or T cells enriched from blood (not recorded which). The receptors stem from a woman aged 30 to 39 who had been exposed to COVID-19.

The chain joins TRBV7-9 to TRBJ1-2; D is undetermined. The CDR3 has 11 amino acids. V gave up 6 bases and J gave up 2 bases, with 4 bases separating them. The germline CDR1 and CDR2 sequences are SEHNR and FQNEAQ (reference sequence). Written as DNA, the CDR3 is TGTGCCAGCAGTATGAACTATGGCTACACCTTC. Its protein is CASSMNYGYTF.

This clone was found a few times. V usage is TRBV7-9 and J usage is TRBJ2-7; no clear D. The germline V and J ends were trimmed by 7 bases and 3 bases, with 10 bases remaining between them. The CDR3 covers 12 residues. CDR1 SEHNR and CDR2 FQNEAQ come from the germline V gene (reference sequence). The CDR3 DNA reads TGTGCCAGCAAAGTATCCGGCTACGAGCAGTACTTC. This translates into CASKVSGYEQYF. The variable domain in full, completed from reference TRBV7-9 and TRBJ2-7, reads DTGVSQNPRHKITKRGQNVTFRCDPISEHNRLYWYRQTLGQGPEFLTYFQNEAQLEKSRLLSDRFSAERPKGSFSTLEIQRTEQGDSAMYLCASKVSGYEQYFGPGTRLTVT.

The J gene is TRBJ1-1, the V gene TRBV28, with D hard to call. Germline loops: CDR1 MDHEN, CDR2 SYDVKM. V was shortened by 4 bases and J by 1 base, with 13 bases between the two germline ends. The CDR3 consists of 15 residues. The CDR3 sequence is CASSSDGAGNTEAFF. The CDR3 region has the DNA TGTGCCAGCAGTTCCGATGGAGCGGGGAACACTGAAGCTTTCTTT.

This chain joins TRBV5-6 and TRBJ2-5, with 8 positions matching TRBD2. Germline CDR1 and CDR2: SGHDT and YYEEEE. V lost 4 bases and J lost 4; bases outside the gene matches: 12. CDR3 size: 16 residues. The DNA of the CDR3 is TGTGCCAGCAGCGTAATTCTAGCGGGCCCCCGAGAGACCCAGTACTTC. Protein product: CASSVILAGPRETQYF.

The chain has TRBV4-2 and TRBJ1-1, with a tentative D call TRBD1 (6 bases). The CDR3 runs to 14 residues. Germline loops: CDR1 LGHNA, CDR2 YNFKEQ. Trimming removed 5 bases at V and 0 bases at J, with 10 bases between. DNA for the CDR3: TGTGCCAGCAGCTCGACAGGCATGAACACTGAAGCTTTCTTT. It codes for CASSSTGMNTEAFF.

The genes are TRBV4-2 and TRBJ2-1; weak D call: TRBD2 (5 bases). The germline gives CDR1 LGHNA, CDR2 YNFKEQ. V lost 4 bases to trimming and J lost 0 bases, with 13 bases between them. The CDR3 length is 16 residues. The CDR3 nucleotides read TGTGCCAGCAGCCCGTGGACGGGGAGCTCCTACAATGAGCAGTTCTTC. Translated, it gives CASSPWTGSSYNEQFF.

The chain employs TRBV27 and TRBJ2-7; 7 bases fit TRBD1. The length of the CDR3 is 15 residues. Germline CDR1 MNHEY, CDR2 SMNVEV (reference sequence). Trimming took 4 bases from V and 4 from J; bases not matched to a gene: 10. Written as DNA, the CDR3 is TGTGCCAGCAGTTGGTCCCTGGCAGGGGGATACGAGCAGTACTTC. This codes for CASSWSLAGGYEQYF.

The chain combines TRBV19 with TRBJ2-3; D is perhaps TRBD2 (7 bases). CDR3 size: 16 residues. Trimming removed 1 base at V and 3 bases at J, with 14 bases between. Per germline, CDR1 LNHDA and CDR2 SQIVND (reference sequence). The CDR3 coding sequence is TGTGCCAGTAGTATAGTAGGGGGAGGGCCGACAGATACGCAGTATTTT. This encodes CASSIVGGGPTDTQYF.

The rearrangement uses TRBV7-8 and TRBJ2-4; 7 nucleotides agree with TRBD2. J was trimmed by 9 bases and V by 3 bases; bases with no gene match: 20. The CDR3 has 18 residues. CDR1 and CDR2 from the germline V gene are SGHVS and FQNEAQ. CDR3: CASSFGPLGLVGEGIQYF. The CDR3 DNA is TGTGCCAGCAGCTTCGGGCCCTTGGGACTGGTTGGGGAGGGCATTCAGTACTTC.

The J gene is TRBJ1-5, the V gene TRBV28; 10 bases agree with TRBD1. CDR1 MDHEN and CDR2 SYDVKM come from the germline V gene. V shed 6 bases and J 6 bases; nucleotides not matched to a gene: 11. CDR3 length equals 16 residues. CDR3 coding DNA: TGTGCCAGCAGCACCCGGGACAGGGGAGGGAGTCAGCCCCAGCATTTT. Protein sequence: CASSTRDRGGSQPQHF.

V and J are TRBV9 and TRBJ2-1, with D uncertain. The CDR3 extends over 12 amino acids. Trimming left V 2 bases short and J 5 bases short, with 5 bases between. CDR1 SGDLS and CDR2 YYNGEE come from the germline V gene. As DNA, the CDR3 is TGTGCCAGCAGCGTGCGAGACAATGAGCAGTTCTTC. This codes for CASSVRDNEQFF.

V gene TRBV27 combines with J gene TRBJ1-1, with D uncertain. V was trimmed by 5 bases and J by 0 bases, leaving 7 bases between them. CDR1 and CDR2 from the germline V gene are MNHEY and SMNVEV (reference sequence). The CDR3 length is 13 residues. The CDR3 reads CASSLNMNTEAFF. As DNA, the CDR3 is TGTGCCAGCAGTCTAAATATGAACACTGAAGCTTTCTTT.

This chain links TRBV28 with TRBJ2-7; TRBD1 might be the D (5 bases). V was pared by 3 bases and J by 6 bases, with 9 bases between. Germline-derived CDR1 and CDR2 are MDHEN and SYDVKM. The CDR3 loop spans 12 amino acids. This chain's CDR3 is CASSFTGAEQYF. CDR3 nucleotide sequence: TGTGCCAGCAGTTTCACAGGCGCCGAGCAGTACTTC.

V gene TRBV10-3 combines with J gene TRBJ1-2; TRBD1 might be the D (5 bases). Germline V gene data show CDR1 as ENHRY and CDR2 as SYGVKD. This CDR3 is 16 amino acids long. With 3 bases removed from V and 4 bases from J, the gap between germline ends came to 18 bases. CDR3 protein: CAISEGGTGDSYGYTF. DNA of the CDR3: TGTGCCATCAGTGAAGGCGGGACGGGAGATAGCTATGGCTACACCTTC.